Detailed here is one T cell receptor (beta chain). Antigen specificity is unknown. The data stem from a study of OX40 agonist ivuxolimab in advanced cancers. Study-wide points: CD4+ and CD8+ blood T cells expanded clonally by week 6 at 0.1 to 3.0 mg/kg. On average, CD8+ T cells had more expanded clones than CD4+.

CDR1 SSHAT and CDR2 FNYEAQ come from the germline V gene (reference sequence). CDR3 length: 13 amino acids. The V and J ends lost 0 bases and 5 bases respectively, with 5 bases between them. Measured with immunoSEQ multiplex PCR; TCRdb has only the in-frame clones, and not every one. The sample lists about 50,000 clones, 89% seen once, with around 5.6% in the top ten. This receptor was identified in an adult with an advanced solid tumor such as melanoma, head and neck, liver or kidney cancer. J is TRBJ2-1 and V is TRBV7-7, with D possibly being TRBD2 (5 bases). The input for sequencing was CD4+ or CD8+ T cells sorted from blood, taken in a trial of the OX40 agonist ivuxolimab. The CDR3 loop is CASSLAGNNEQFF. Here the CDR3 DNA reads TGTGCCAGCAGCTTAGCCGGGAACAATGAGCAGTTCTTC.